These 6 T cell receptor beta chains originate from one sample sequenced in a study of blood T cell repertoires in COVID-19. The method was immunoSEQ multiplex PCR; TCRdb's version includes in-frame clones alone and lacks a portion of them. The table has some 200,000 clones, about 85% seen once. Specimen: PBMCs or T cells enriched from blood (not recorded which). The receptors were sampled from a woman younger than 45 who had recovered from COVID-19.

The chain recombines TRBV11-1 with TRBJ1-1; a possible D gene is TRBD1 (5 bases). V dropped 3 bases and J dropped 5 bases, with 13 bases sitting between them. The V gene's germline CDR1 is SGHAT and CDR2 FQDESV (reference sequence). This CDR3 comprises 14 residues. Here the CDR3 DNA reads TGTGCCAGCAGCTTGGTAAAGGGGTGGACTGAAGCTTTCTTT. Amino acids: CASSLVKGWTEAFF.

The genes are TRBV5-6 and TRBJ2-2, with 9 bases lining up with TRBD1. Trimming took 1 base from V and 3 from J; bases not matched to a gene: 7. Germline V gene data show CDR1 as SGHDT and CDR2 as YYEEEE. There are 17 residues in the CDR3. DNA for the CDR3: TGTGCCAGCAGCTTGCAGGACAGGGGTCGAGACACCGGGGAGCTGTTTTTT. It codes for CASSLQDRGRDTGELFF.

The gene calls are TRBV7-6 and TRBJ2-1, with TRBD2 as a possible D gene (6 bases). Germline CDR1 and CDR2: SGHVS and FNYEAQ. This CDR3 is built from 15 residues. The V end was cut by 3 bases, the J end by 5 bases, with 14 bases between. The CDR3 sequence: CASSFGTGYNNEQFF. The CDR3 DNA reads TGTGCCAGCAGCTTCGGGACTGGCTATAACAATGAGCAGTTCTTC.

This CDR3 is CASSLDPGANYEQYF. The CDR3 nucleotides are TGTGCCAGCAGCTTAGATCCAGGGGCCAACTACGAGCAGTACTTC. V and J are TRBV11-2 and TRBJ2-7; D is possibly TRBD1 (6 bases). V gave up 0 bases and J gave up 3 bases, with 12 bases separating them. The CDR3 contains 15 residues. Germline V CDR1 and CDR2: SGHAT, FQNNGV.

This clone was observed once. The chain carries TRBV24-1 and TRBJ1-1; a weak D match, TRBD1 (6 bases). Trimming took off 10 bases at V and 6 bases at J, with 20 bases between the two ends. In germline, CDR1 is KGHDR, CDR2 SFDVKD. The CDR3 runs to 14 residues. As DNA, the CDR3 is TGTGCCACTCAAGGGGGGGGCGCGGAAGCTGAAGCTTTCTTT. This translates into CATQGGGAEAEAFF.

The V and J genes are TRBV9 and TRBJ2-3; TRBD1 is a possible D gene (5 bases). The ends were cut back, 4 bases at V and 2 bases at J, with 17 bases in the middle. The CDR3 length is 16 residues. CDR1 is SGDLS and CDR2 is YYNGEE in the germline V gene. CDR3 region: CASSPRPSRATDTQYF. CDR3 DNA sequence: TGTGCCAGCAGCCCCCGACCATCCAGGGCCACAGATACGCAGTATTTT.